The rows below give T cell receptor beta chains drawn from one sample of a study of blood T cell repertoires in COVID-19. The method was immunoSEQ multiplex PCR; TCRdb's version includes in-frame clones alone and lacks a portion of them. The table lists some 170,000 clones, more than 80% of them singletons. The source material was peripheral blood. These receptors all stem from a woman aged 35 to 49 with COVID-19, enrolled during active disease. Both conserved end residues are part of each CDR3. A D gene is named only where the DNA matches it firmly. A clone size is listed for some rows: how often the clone was seen (once, few, many), or a class if it is expanded.

TRBV6-5	TRBJ1-6	TRBD1	.	CASSYSWTGDSPLHF	TGTGCCAGCAGTTACTCCTGGACAGGGGATTCACCCCTCCACTTT
TRBV5-4	TRBJ1-2	.	.	CASSPRATQDYGYTF	TGTGCCAGCAGCCCCCGAGCGACCCAAGACTATGGCTACACCTTC
TRBV2	TRBJ1-1	.	.	CAIRRQDSTEAFF	TGTGCCATCCGGAGACAGGACAGCACTGAAGCTTTCTTT
TRBV2	TRBJ1-4	.	.	CASSGSWTNEKLFF	TGTGCCAGCAGTGGGAGTTGGACTAATGAAAAACTGTTTTTT
TRBV18	TRBJ2-7	TRBD2	.	CASSREGLAFYEQYF	TGTGCCAGCTCACGGGAGGGGCTGGCCTTCTACGAGCAGTACTTC
TRBV29-1	TRBJ2-3	.	.	CSVEPGPDTQYF	TGCAGCGTTGAACCAGGGCCAGATACGCAGTATTTT
TRBV24-1	TRBJ1-1	.	once	CATRHPFF	TGTGCCACAAGACACCCTTTCTTT
TRBV19	TRBJ1-2	.	.	CATGPGYTF	TGTGCCACGGGTCCTGGCTACACCTTC
TRBV3-1/TRBV3-2	TRBJ2-5	.	.	CASSQDFVLETQYF	TGTGCCAGCAGCCAAGATTTTGTCCTAGAGACCCAGTACTTC
TRBV5-1	TRBJ2-3	.	.	CASRRAGASTDTQYF	TGCGCCAGCAGGCGGGCGGGTGCTAGCACAGATACGCAGTATTTT
TRBV7-8	TRBJ2-7	TRBD1	.	CASSPQDRGSYEQYF	TGTGCCAGCAGCCCCCAGGACAGGGGGTCCTACGAGCAGTACTTC
TRBV5-6	TRBJ1-2	TRBD1	.	CASSSRTGGFGYTF	TGTGCCAGCAGCTCCAGGACAGGGGGTTTTGGCTACACCTTC
TRBV5-4	TRBJ1-4	TRBD1	.	CASTTGATNEKLFF	TGTGCCAGTACCACAGGGGCCACTAATGAAAAACTGTTTTTT
TRBV6-5	TRBJ2-7	TRBD2	once	CASKLAGGLREQYF	TGTGCCAGCAAACTAGCGGGAGGATTGAGGGAGCAGTACTTC
TRBV2	TRBJ2-1	.	.	CASSLTRGEQFF	TGTGCCAGCAGCCTAACTAGAGGCGAGCAGTTCTTC
TRBV7-9	TRBJ2-1	.	.	CASSKRQALYNEQFF	TGTGCCAGCAGCAAACGACAGGCCCTATACAATGAGCAGTTCTTC
TRBV10-2	TRBJ1-2	.	once	CATRGGVGYTF	TGCGCCACCCGGGGGGGGGTTGGCTACACCTTC
TRBV5-1	TRBJ1-4	TRBD1	.	CASRRQGANEKLFF	TGCGCCAGCAGGAGACAGGGTGCGAATGAAAAACTGTTTTTT
TRBV27	TRBJ2-6	.	.	CASSSLAGANVLTF	TGTGCCAGCAGTTCTTTAGCTGGGGCCAACGTCCTGACTTTC
TRBV19	TRBJ1-5	TRBD1	.	CASSGTASNQPQHF	TGTGCCAGTAGTGGGACAGCTAGCAATCAGCCCCAGCATTTT
TRBV7-3	TRBJ2-1	.	.	CASSFNGARNEQFF	TGTGCCAGCAGCTTTAATGGGGCTCGAAATGAGCAGTTCTTC
TRBV6-4	TRBJ1-5	.	.	CASSPTPNSNQPQHF	TGTGCCAGCAGTCCGACACCAAATAGCAATCAGCCCCAGCATTTT
TRBV2	TRBJ1-2	.	.	CASSGAGLNGYTF	TGTGCCAGCAGTGGGGCAGGCCTTAATGGCTACACCTTC
TRBV19	TRBJ2-3	TRBD1	few	CASRSPRSGGKTLADTQYF	TGTGCCAGTAGATCACCGAGGTCAGGGGGTAAAACATTGGCAGATACGCAGTATTTT
TRBV7-9	TRBJ2-1	.	.	CASSSSLINEQFF	TGTGCCAGCAGCTCCAGTTTGATCAATGAGCAGTTCTTC
TRBV6-1	TRBJ2-4	.	once	CASSDLGGTKNIQYF	TGTGCCAGCAGTGATCTCGGGGGAACCAAAAACATTCAGTACTTC
TRBV12-5	TRBJ2-1	.	many	CASGFSRGHEQFF	TGTGCTAGTGGTTTCTCAAGGGGCCATGAGCAGTTCTTC
TRBV24-1	TRBJ1-2	TRBD1	.	CATSQGALGYTF	TGTGCCACCAGCCAGGGGGCGCTGGGCTACACCTTC
TRBV28	TRBJ1-5	TRBD1	.	CASSSYRGAETWEGQPQHF	TGTGCCAGCAGTTCCTACAGGGGGGCAGAGACATGGGAAGGCCAGCCCCAGCATTTT
TRBV9	TRBJ2-1	TRBD2	.	CASSVVASGDNEQFF	TGTGCCAGCAGCGTAGTGGCTAGCGGAGACAATGAGCAGTTCTTC
TRBV28	TRBJ2-1	TRBD2	.	CASSLKREARNEQFF	TGTGCCAGCAGTCTAAAGCGGGAGGCCAGGAATGAGCAGTTCTTC
TRBV6-6	TRBJ2-7	TRBD1	.	CASSATGFEQYF	TGTGCCAGCAGTGCGACAGGGTTCGAGCAGTACTTC
TRBV7-9	TRBJ1-2	.	.	CASSSTGLRYTYYGYTF	TGTGCCAGCAGCTCAACAGGGCTGCGATATACATACTATGGCTACACCTTC
TRBV14	TRBJ2-7	TRBD2	.	CASSQAGGGEQYF	TGTGCCAGCAGCCAGGCTGGGGGGGGCGAGCAGTACTTC
TRBV5-1	TRBJ1-5	.	few	CASSPGERGDGNQPQHF	TGCGCCAGCAGCCCGGGGGAGAGAGGGGACGGCAATCAGCCCCAGCATTTT
TRBV6-5	TRBJ1-4	.	.	CASSRAGATNEKLFF	TGTGCCAGCAGCCGCGCGGGAGCAACTAATGAAAAACTGTTTTTT
TRBV19	TRBJ2-2	TRBD2	.	CASSLRGLATGGELFF	TGTGCCAGTAGTCTTCGGGGACTAGCGACTGGGGGGGAGCTGTTTTTT
TRBV27	TRBJ1-1	.	.	CASSSHSGGDTEAFF	TGTGCCAGCAGTTCCCACAGCGGAGGAGACACTGAAGCTTTCTTT
TRBV13	TRBJ1-5	.	few	CASSFRGSNQPQHF	TGTGCCAGCAGCTTCCGGGGAAGCAATCAGCCCCAGCATTTT
TRBV2	TRBJ1-6	TRBD1	.	CASREDRVYNSPLHF	TGTGCCAGCAGGGAGGACAGGGTTTATAATTCACCCCTCCACTTT